The clone carrying this T cell receptor beta chain has only a few counts. There are 14 residues in the CDR3. V lost 0 bases, J lost 3 bases, and 8 bases lay in between. Germline-derived CDR1 and CDR2 are SGHRS and YFSETQ. A single record per CDR3 protein comes from TCRdb applying MiXCR to the 5' RACE reads. The repertoire has almost 350,000 distinct CDR3 sequences, 20% to 25% of them found once; the top ten carry around 23%. This sample was included in a study of T-cell memory formation after mild COVID-19. The sequencing input was PBMCs or a T cell subset sorted from them (not recorded which). The clonotype was recovered from a man younger than 35 who had mild COVID-19 (a few samples of this study predate the infection). Cell type and time point are not known. The chain couples TRBV5-1 to TRBJ2-3, with D maybe TRBD2 (6 bases). The CDR3 loop reads CASSLEGRTDTQYF. CDR3 DNA: TGCGCCAGCAGCTTGGAGGGGAGGACAGATACGCAGTATTTT. Based on the CDR3 plus reference TRBV5-1 and TRBJ2-3, the full variable domain is KAGVTQTPRYLIKTRGQQVTLSCSPISGHRSVSWYQQTPGQGLQFLFEYFSETQRNKGNFPGRFSGRQFSNSRSEMNVSTLELGDSALYLCASSLEGRTDTQYFGPGTRLTVL.